This T cell receptor (beta chain) was retrieved from a study of control samples from healthy donors and cancer patients. Clones were sequenced by immunoSEQ multiplex PCR, and TCRdb holds only the in-frame ones, with some missing. The sample includes fewer than 200,000 clones, around 88% seen only once; the top ten take approximately 4.9%. This clone was seen a few times. Germline V CDR1 and CDR2: LNHDA, SQIVND (reference sequence). The CDR3 is 13 residues long. With 3 bases removed from V and 6 bases from J, the gap between germline ends came to 12 bases. The chain joins TRBV19 to TRBJ2-7; D might be TRBD2 (5 bases). The sequence came from a woman in her 30s in good health. The sample comprised blood. In DNA form, the CDR3 reads TGTGCCAGTAGTATGTCGGTCCGGGGCGAGCAGTACTTC. Residues: CASSMSVRGEQYF.